This T cell receptor beta chain came from a study of blood T cell repertoires in COVID-19. The germline V gene has CDR1 MDHEN and CDR2 SYDVKM. Trimming at V came to 10 bases and at J to 2 bases, leaving 15 bases not matched to a gene. The CDR3 is 16 residues long. Sequencing was performed with immunoSEQ multiplex PCR; in TCRdb, only in-frame clones are kept and a portion is missing. Of over 250,000 clones in the sample, approximately 85% are singletons; the top ten hold 13%. The TCR sequence derives from a human donor in a cohort sampled during active COVID-19. V and J are TRBV28 and TRBJ1-2, with 8 bases fitting TRBD1. The sample comprised peripheral blood. DNA of the CDR3: TGTGCCACCCAGGAAGGGGCAGGGGGCAGAAACTATGGCTACACCTTC. This encodes CATQEGAGGRNYGYTF.